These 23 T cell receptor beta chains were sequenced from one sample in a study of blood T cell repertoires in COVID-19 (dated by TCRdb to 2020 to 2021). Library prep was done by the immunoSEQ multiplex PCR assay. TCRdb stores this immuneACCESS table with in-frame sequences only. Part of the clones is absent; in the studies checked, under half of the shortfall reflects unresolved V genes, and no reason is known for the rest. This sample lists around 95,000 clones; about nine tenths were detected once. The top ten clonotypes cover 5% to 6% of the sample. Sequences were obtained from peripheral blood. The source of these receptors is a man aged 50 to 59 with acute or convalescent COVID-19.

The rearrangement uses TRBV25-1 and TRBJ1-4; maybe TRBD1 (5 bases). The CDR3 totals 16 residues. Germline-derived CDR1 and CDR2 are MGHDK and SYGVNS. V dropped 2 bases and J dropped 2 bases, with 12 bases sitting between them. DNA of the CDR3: TGTGCCAGCAGTGAACGGGGGGTCGCGACTAATGAAAAACTGTTTTTT. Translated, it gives CASSERGVATNEKLFF.

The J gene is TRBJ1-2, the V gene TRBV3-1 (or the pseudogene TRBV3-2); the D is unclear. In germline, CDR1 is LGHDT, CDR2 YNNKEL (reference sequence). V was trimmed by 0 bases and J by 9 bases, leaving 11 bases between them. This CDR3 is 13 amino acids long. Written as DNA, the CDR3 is TGTGCCAGCAGCCAAGATGTCGGGAAACGCTACACCTTC. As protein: CASSQDVGKRYTF.

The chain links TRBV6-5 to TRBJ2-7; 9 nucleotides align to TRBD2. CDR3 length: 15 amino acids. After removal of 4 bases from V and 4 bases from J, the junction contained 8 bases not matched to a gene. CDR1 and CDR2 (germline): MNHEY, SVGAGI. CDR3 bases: TGTGCCAGCAGTTCCGCGGGACTAGCCTCTTACGAGCAGTACTTC. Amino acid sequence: CASSSAGLASYEQYF.

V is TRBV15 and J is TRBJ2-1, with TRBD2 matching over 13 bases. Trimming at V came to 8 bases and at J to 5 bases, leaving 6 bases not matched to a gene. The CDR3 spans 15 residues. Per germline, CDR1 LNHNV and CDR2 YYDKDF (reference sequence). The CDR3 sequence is CATLLAGGPNNEQFF. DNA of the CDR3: TGTGCCACCCTACTAGCGGGAGGGCCGAACAATGAGCAGTTCTTC.

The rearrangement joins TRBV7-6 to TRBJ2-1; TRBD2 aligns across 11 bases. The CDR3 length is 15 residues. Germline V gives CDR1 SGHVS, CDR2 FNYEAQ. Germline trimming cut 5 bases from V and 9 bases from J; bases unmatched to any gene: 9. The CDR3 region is CASSPIAGGYSEQFF. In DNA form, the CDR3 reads TGTGCCAGCAGCCCGATAGCGGGAGGGTATAGTGAGCAGTTCTTC.

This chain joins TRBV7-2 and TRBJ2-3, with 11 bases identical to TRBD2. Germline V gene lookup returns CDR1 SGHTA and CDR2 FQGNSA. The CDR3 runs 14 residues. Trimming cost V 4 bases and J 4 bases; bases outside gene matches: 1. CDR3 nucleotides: TGTGCCAGCAGCTGGGGACTAGCGGCAGATACGCAGTATTTT. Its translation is CASSWGLAADTQYF.

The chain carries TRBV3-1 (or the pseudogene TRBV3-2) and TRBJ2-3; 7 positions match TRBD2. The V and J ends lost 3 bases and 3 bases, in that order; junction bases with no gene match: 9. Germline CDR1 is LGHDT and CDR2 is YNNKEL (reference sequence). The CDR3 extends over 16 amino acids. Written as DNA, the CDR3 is TGTGCCAGCAGCCACCTTGGCAGCGGGACTACAGATACGCAGTATTTT. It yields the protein CASSHLGSGTTDTQYF.

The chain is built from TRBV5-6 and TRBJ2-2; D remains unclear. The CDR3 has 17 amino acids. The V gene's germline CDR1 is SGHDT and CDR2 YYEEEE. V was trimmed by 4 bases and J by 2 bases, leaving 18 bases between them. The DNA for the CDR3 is TGTGCCAGCAGCCCCTTGAGACAAGAAACAAACACCGGGGAGCTGTTTTTT. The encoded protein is CASSPLRQETNTGELFF.

The chain's CDR3 is CASSLTTANEKLFF. The DNA for the CDR3 is TGCGCCAGCAGCTTGACCACAGCTAATGAAAAACTGTTTTTT. This sequence joins TRBV5-1 and TRBJ1-4, with D uncertain. CDR1 and CDR2 (germline): SGHRS, YFSETQ. Trimming stripped 1 base from V and 3 bases from J, with 7 bases between. The CDR3 is 14 amino acids.

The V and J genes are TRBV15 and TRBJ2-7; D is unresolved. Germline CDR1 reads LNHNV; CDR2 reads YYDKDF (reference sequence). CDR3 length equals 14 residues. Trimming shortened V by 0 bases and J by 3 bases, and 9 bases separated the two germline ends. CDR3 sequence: CATSRDPTNYEQYF. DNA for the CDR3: TGTGCCACCAGCAGAGATCCGACAAACTACGAGCAGTACTTC.

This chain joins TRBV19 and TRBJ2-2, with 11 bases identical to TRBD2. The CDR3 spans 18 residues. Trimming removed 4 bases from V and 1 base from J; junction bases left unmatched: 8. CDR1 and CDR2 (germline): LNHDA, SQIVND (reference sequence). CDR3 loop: CASSNRLAGWGNTGELFF. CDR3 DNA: TGTGCCAGTAGTAATAGACTAGCGGGATGGGGGAACACCGGGGAGCTGTTTTTT. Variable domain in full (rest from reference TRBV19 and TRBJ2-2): DGGITQSPKYLFRKEGQNVTLSCEQNLNHDAMYWYRQDPGQGLRLIYYSQIVNDFQKGDIAEGYSVSREKKESFPLTVTSAQKNPTAFYLCASSNRLAGWGNTGELFFGEGSRLTVL.

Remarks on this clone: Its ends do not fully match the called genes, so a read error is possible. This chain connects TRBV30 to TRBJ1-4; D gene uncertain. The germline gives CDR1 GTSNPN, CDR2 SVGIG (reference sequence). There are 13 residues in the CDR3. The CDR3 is CAWNPLAGEKLFF. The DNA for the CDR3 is TGTGCGTGGAACCCCCTAGCGGGGGAAAAACTGTTTTTT.

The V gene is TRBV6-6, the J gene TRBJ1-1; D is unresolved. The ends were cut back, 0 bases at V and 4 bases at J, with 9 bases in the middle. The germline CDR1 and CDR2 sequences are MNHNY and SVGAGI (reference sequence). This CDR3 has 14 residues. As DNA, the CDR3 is TGTGCCAGCAGTTACTCGACTCTGGGCACTGAAGCTTTCTTT. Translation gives CASSYSTLGTEAFF.

As DNA, the CDR3 is TGTGCCACCAGTGATTTGTCGGGAAAACTGTTTTTT. This sequence encodes CATSDLSGKLFF. V gene TRBV24-1 combines with J gene TRBJ1-4; D is unclear. CDR3 length: 12 amino acids. The germline gives CDR1 KGHDR, CDR2 SFDVKD. Trimming removed 0 bases at V and 10 bases at J, with 5 bases between.

The CDR3, as DNA: TGTGCCAGCAGCTCGGATTACAGTAATGAAAAACTGTTTTTT. It encodes CASSSDYSNEKLFF. The chain combines TRBV5-4 with TRBJ1-4; D gene uncertain. This CDR3 comprises 14 residues. The V end lost 3 bases, the J end lost 4 bases, and 10 bases lay between the germline ends. Germline lookup yields CDR1 SGHNT and CDR2 YYREEE (reference sequence).

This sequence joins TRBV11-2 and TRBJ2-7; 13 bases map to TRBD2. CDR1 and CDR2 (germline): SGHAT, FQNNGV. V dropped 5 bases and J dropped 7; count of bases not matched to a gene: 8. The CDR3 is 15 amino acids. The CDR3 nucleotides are TGTGCCAGCAGCGGGACTAGCGGGGACTTCGAGGAGCAGTACTTC. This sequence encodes CASSGTSGDFEEQYF.

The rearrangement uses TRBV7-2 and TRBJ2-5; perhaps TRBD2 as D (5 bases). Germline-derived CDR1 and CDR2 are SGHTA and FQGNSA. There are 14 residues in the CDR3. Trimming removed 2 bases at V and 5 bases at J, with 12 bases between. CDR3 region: CASSLSGRRETQYF. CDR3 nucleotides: TGTGCCAGCAGCTTAAGCGGCAGGCGCGAGACCCAGTACTTC.

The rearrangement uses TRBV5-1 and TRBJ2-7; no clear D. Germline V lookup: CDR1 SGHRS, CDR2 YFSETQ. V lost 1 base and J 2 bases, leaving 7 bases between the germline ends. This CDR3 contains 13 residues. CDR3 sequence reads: CASSLSPAYEQYF. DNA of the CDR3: TGCGCCAGCAGCTTGAGCCCCGCCTACGAGCAGTACTTC.

The CDR3 here is CASSLARYPQIRFF. The DNA for the CDR3 is TGTGCCAGCAGCTTAGCGCGCTACCCCCAAATAAGGTTCTTC. The chain employs TRBV7-8 and TRBJ2-1; the D is unclear. The germline V gene has CDR1 SGHVS and CDR2 FQNEAQ. This CDR3 spans 14 amino acids. Trimming took off 0 bases at V and 15 bases at J, with 18 bases between the two ends. Looking up the rest from reference TRBV7-8 and TRBJ2-1 gives the full variable domain: GAGVSQSPRYKVAKRGQDVALRCDPISGHVSLFWYQQALGQGPEFLTYFQNEAQLDKSGLPSDRFFAERPEGSVSTLKIQRTQQEDSAVYLCASSLARYPQIRFFGPGTRLTVL.

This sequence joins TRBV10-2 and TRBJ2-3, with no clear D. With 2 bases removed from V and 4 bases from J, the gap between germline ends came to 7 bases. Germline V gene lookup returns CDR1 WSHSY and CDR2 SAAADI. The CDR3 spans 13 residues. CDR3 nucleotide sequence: TGCGCCAGCAGTGAGATTAGTTCAGATACGCAGTATTTT. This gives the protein CASSEISSDTQYF.

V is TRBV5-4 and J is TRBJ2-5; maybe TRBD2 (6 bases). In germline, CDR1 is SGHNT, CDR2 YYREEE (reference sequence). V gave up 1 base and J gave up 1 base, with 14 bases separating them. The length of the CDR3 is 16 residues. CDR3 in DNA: TGTGCCAGCAGCTTGTCTCTAGCGAGGGCCCAAGAGACCCAGTACTTC. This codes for CASSLSLARAQETQYF.

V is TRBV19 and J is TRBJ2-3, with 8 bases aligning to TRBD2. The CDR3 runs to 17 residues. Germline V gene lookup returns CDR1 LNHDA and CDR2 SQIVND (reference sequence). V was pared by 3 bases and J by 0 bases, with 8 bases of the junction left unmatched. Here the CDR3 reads CASSISASGFSTDTQYF. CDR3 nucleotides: TGTGCCAGTAGTATTTCCGCTAGCGGGTTTAGCACAGATACGCAGTATTTT. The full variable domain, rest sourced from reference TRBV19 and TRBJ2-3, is DGGITQSPKYLFRKEGQNVTLSCEQNLNHDAMYWYRQDPGQGLRLIYYSQIVNDFQKGDIAEGYSVSREKKESFPLTVTSAQKNPTAFYLCASSISASGFSTDTQYFGPGTRLTVL.

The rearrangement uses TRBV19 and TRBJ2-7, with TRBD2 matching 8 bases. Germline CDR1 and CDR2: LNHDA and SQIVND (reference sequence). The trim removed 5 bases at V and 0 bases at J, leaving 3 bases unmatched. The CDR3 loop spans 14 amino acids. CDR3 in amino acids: CASSQGTSSYEQYF. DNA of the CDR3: TGTGCCAGTAGTCAAGGGACTAGCTCCTACGAGCAGTACTTC.